This T cell receptor (beta chain) emerged from a study of CD8+ T cells in alopecia areata. CDR1 MDHEN and CDR2 SYDVKM come from the germline V gene. The CDR3 covers 12 residues. The V and J ends lost 6 bases and 4 bases, in that order; junction bases with no gene match: 2. RNA was isolated and reverse transcribed to cDNA, the sequencing template. The repertoire was sequenced with immunoSEQ multiplex PCR; TCRdb's copy has only in-frame clones and lacks some. The repertoire holds 150,000 or so clones, with roughly 48% as singletons. The rearrangement uses TRBV28 and TRBJ1-2, with TRBD1 matching 7 bases. Material for sequencing was CD4+ T cells sorted from blood. The receptor was isolated from a human donor with alopecia areata. The CDR3 bases are TGTGCCAGCAGCGGGACAGTCTATGGCTACACCTTC. Translation gives CASSGTVYGYTF.